The clone carrying this TCR beta chain was seen repeatedly, ten times or more. No antigen is known for it. A single record per CDR3 protein comes from TCRdb applying MiXCR to the 5' RACE reads. The table includes fewer than 500,000 distinct CDR3 sequences, about a fifth detected once. These data are taken from a study of CD8 T cells in ankylosing spondylitis. Study observations and caveats: A CD8+ phenotype characterized the disease-linked clones, which were relatively rare in peripheral blood. Among TCR beta sequences, a motif of roughly 8 highly homologous variants appeared characteristic of ankylosing spondylitis blood.

J lost 4 bases, V lost 3 bases, and 14 bases had no gene match. CDR3 length: 19 residues. In germline, CDR1 is SGHRS, CDR2 YFSETQ. This sequence joins TRBV5-1 and TRBJ2-1; 12 bases fit TRBD2. The receptor's source is a male donor with ankylosing spondylitis. Input material: blood, either unsorted or a sorted T cell fraction (not recorded which). CDR3: CASSWGIRTSGIGYNEQFF. For the CDR3, the DNA is TGCGCCAGCAGCTGGGGCATCCGGACTAGCGGGATAGGATACAATGAGCAGTTCTTC.